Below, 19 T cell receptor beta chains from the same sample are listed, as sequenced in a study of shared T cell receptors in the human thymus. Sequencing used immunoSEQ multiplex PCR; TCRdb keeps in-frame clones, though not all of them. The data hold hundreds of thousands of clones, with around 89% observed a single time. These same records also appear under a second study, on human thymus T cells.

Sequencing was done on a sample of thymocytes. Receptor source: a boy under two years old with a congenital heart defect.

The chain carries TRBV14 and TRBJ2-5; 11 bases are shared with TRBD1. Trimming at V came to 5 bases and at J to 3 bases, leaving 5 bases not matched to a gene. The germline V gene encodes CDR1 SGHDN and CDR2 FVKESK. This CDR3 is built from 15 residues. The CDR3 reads CASSIEGQGEETQYF. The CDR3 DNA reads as TGTGCCAGCAGCATAGAGGGACAGGGGGAAGAGACCCAGTACTTC.

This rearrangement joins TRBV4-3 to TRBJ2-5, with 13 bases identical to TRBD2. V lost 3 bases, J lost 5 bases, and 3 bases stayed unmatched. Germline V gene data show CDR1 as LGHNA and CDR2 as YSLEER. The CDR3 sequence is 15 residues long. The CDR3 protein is CASSQGLAGMETQYF. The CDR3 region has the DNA TGCGCCAGCAGCCAGGGACTAGCGGGAATGGAGACCCAGTACTTC.

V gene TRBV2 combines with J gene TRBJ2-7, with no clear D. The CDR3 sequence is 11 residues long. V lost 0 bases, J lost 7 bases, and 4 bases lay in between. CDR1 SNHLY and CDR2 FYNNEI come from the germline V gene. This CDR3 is CASSEAQEQYF. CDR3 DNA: TGTGCCAGCAGTGAAGCGCAGGAGCAGTACTTC.

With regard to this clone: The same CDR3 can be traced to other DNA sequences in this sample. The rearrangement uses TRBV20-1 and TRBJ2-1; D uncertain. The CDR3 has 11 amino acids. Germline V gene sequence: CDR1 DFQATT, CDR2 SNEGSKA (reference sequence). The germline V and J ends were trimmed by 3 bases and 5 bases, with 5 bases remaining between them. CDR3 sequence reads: CSARSDNEQFF. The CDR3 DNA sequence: TGCAGTGCTAGGAGCGACAATGAGCAGTTCTTC.

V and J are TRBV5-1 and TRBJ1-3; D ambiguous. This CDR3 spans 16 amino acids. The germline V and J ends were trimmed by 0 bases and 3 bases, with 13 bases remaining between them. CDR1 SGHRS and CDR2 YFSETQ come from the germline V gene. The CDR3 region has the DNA TGCGCCAGCAGCTTGGGTAAAGGAGCTGGTGGAAACACCATATATTTT. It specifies CASSLGKGAGGNTIYF.

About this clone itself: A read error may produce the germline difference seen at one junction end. CDR3: CASSLAAGEGYDYTF. The DNA of the CDR3 is TGCGCCAGCAGCTTGGCCGCAGGGGAGGGCTATGACTACACCTTC. The genes are TRBV5-1 and TRBJ1-2, with a tentative D call TRBD1 (6 bases). The CDR3 is 15 amino acids. Germline V CDR1 and CDR2: SGHRS, YFSETQ.

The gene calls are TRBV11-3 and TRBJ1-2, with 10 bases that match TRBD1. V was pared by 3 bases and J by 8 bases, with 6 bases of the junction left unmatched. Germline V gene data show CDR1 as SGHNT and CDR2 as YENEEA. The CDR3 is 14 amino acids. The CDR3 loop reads CASSFRDRGRGYTF. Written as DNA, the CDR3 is TGTGCCAGCAGCTTCCGGGACAGGGGTAGAGGCTACACCTTC.

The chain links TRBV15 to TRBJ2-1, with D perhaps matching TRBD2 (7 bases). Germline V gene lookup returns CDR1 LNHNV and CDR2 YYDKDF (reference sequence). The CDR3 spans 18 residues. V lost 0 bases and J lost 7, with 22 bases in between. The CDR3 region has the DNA TGTGCCACCAGCAGAGAGAGGGGGGGTGGGTTGAAGGGGAATGAGCAGTTCTTC. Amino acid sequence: CATSRERGGGLKGNEQFF.

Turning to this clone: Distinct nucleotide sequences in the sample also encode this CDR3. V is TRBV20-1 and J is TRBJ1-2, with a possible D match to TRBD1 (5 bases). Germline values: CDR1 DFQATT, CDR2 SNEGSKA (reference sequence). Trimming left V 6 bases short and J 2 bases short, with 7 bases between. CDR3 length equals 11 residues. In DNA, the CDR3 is TGCAGTGCCAGGGTCAACTATGGCTACACCTTC. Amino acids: CSARVNYGYTF.

The CDR3 bases are TGTGCCAGCAGCTTCCCGGCGGTCTTTGATGAGCAGTTCTTC. Translation: CASSFPAVFDEQFF. The rearrangement links TRBV7-2 to TRBJ2-1; unclear D gene. V was pared by 3 bases and J by 8 bases, with 14 bases between. This CDR3 has 14 amino acids. Germline loops: CDR1 SGHTA, CDR2 FQGNSA.

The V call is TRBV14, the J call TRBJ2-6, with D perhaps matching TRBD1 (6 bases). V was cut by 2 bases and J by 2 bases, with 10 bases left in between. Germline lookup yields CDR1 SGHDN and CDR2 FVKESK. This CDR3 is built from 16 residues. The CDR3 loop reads CASSQQGLAGANVLTF. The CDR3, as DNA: TGTGCCAGCAGCCAACAGGGGCTTGCTGGGGCCAACGTCCTGACTTTC. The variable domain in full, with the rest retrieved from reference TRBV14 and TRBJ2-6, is EAGVTQFPSHSVIEKGQTVTLRCDPISGHDNLYWYRRVMGKEIKFLLHFVKESKQDESGMPNNRFLAERTGGTYSTLKVQPAELEDSGVYFCASSQQGLAGANVLTFGAGSRLTVL.

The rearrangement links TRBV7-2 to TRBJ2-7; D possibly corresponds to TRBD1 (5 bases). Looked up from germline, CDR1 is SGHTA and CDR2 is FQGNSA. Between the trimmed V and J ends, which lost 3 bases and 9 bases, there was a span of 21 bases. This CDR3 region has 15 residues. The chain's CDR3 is CASSFGAAFTVGQYF. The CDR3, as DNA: TGTGCCAGCAGCTTTGGGGCAGCGTTCACGGTAGGGCAGTACTTC.

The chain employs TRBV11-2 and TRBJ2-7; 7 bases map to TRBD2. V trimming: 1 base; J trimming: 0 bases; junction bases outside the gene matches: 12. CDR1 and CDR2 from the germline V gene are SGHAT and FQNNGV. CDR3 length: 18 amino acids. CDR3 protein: CASSLGLADTYFSYEQYF. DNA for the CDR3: TGTGCCAGCAGCTTAGGGCTAGCGGACACTTATTTCTCCTACGAGCAGTACTTC.

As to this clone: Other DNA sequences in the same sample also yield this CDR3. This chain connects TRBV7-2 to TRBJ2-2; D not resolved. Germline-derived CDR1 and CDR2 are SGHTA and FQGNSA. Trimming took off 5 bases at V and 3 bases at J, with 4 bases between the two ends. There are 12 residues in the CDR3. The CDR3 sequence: CASSLYTGELFF. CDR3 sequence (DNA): TGTGCCAGCAGCCTCTACACCGGGGAGCTGTTTTTT.

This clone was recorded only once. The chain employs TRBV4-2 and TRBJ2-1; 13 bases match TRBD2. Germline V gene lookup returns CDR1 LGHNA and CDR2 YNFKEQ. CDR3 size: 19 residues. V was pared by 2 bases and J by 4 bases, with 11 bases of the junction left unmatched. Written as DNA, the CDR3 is TGTGCCAGCAGCCAAAAGGCCAGGACTAGCGGGAGTCGTTACAATGAGCAGTTCTTC. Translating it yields CASSQKARTSGSRYNEQFF.

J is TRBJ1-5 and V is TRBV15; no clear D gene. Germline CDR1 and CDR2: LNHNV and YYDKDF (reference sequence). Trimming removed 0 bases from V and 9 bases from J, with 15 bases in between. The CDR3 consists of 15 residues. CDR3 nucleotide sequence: TGTGCCACCAGCAGAGAGGACGGCTCTAGCGGGCCCCAGCATTTT. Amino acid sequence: CATSREDGSSGPQHF.

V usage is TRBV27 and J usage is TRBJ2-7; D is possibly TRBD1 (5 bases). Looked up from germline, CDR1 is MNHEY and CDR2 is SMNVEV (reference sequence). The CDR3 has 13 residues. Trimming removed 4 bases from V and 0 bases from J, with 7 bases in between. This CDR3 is CASSSQVSYEQYF. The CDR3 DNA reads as TGTGCCAGCAGTTCACAGGTCTCCTACGAGCAGTACTTC.

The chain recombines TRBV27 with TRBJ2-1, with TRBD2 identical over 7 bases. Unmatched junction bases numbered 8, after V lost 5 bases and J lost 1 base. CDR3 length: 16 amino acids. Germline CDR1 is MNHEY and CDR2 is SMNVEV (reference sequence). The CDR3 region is CASSAWTSLSYNEQFF. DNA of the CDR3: TGTGCCAGCAGTGCCTGGACTAGTCTATCCTACAATGAGCAGTTCTTC.

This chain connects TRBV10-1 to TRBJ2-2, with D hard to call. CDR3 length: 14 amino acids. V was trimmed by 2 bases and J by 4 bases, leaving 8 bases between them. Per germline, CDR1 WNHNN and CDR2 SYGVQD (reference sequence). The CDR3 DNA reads TGCGCCAGCAGTGAGAATCTTTCCACCGGGGAGCTGTTTTTT. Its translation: CASSENLSTGELFF.